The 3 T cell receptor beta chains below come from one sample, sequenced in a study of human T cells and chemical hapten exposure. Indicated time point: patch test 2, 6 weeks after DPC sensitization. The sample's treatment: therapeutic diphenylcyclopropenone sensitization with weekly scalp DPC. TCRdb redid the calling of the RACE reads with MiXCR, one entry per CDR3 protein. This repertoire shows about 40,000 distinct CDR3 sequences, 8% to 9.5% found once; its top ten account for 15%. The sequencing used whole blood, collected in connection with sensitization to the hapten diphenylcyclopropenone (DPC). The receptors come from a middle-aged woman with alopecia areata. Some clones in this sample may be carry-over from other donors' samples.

The CDR3 sequence: CASSPDGANSPLHF. CDR3 bases: TGTGCCAGCAGCCCGGACGGGGCTAATTCACCCCTCCACTTT. This sequence joins TRBV7-2 and TRBJ1-6; a weak D match, TRBD1 (5 bases). This CDR3 is 14 amino acids long. Germline values: CDR1 SGHTA, CDR2 FQGNSA. V was clipped by 5 bases and J by 6 bases, with 11 bases between them.

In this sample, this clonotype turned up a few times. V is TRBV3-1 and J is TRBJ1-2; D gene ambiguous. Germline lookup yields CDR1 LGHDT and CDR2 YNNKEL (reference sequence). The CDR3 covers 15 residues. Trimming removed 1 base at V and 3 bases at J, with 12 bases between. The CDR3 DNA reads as TGTGCCAGCAGCCAAGTCAGTCACAAAGACTATGGCTACACCTTC. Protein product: CASSQVSHKDYGYTF.

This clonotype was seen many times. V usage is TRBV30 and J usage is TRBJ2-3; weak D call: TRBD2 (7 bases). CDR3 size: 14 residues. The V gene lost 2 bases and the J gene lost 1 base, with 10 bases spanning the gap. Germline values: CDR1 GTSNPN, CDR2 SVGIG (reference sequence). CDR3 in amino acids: CAWSQGGGTDTQYF. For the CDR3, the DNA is TGTGCCTGGAGTCAAGGGGGGGGCACAGATACGCAGTATTTT.